The clone carrying this TCR beta chain has just one count. Its specificity is unknown. This sample was included in a study of cytomegalovirus exposure and HLA in healthy donors. V shed 5 bases and J 9 bases; nucleotides not matched to a gene: 6. The germline V gene encodes CDR1 MGHDK and CDR2 SYGVNS. The CDR3 has 15 amino acids. The study, taken as a whole, reports: A later analysis reportedly found that, within productive TCRs, an Asian-associated ancestry cluster had fewer N-insertions than the mean observed across the approximately 600 donors. Common viral pathogens were later found to be apparently linked to several of the most significant clusters.

All the people who gave samples were healthy bone marrow donors. PCR was performed using 60 Vbeta and 13 Jbeta primers. Sequenced by immunoSEQ multiplex PCR; TCRdb stores in-frame clones only, minus some. The data contain some 94,000 clones, about 78% of them seen just once; the ten biggest clones take up around 3.4%. The origin of this receptor is a man in his forties or fifties in good health and CMV-seronegative. The chain couples TRBV25-1 to TRBJ2-1, with 14 nucleotides matching TRBD2. Sequencing was performed on PBMCs. The CDR3 DNA sequence: TGTGCCAGCAGTCCGACTAGCGGGAGGGGCTTTGAGCAGTTCTTC. Amino acids: CASSPTSGRGFEQFF.